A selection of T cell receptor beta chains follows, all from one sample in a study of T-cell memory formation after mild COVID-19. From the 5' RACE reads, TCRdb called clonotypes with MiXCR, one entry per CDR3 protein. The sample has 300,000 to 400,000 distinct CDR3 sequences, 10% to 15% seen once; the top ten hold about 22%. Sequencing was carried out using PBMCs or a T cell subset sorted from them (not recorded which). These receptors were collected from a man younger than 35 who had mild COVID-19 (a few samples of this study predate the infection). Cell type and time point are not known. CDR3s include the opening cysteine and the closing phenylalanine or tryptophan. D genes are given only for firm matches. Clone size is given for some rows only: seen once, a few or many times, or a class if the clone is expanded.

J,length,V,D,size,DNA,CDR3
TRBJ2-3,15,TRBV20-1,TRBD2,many,TGCAGTGCTAGAGTTGGTAGCGGGGGAACAGATACGCAGTATTTT,CSARVGSGGTDTQYF
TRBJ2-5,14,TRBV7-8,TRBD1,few,TGTGCCAGCAGCATCGGGACAGAACAAGAGACCCAGTACTTC,CASSIGTEQETQYF
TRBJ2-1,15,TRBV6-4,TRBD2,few,TGTGCCAGCAGCGAGACTAGCGGGGGGGCAGATGAGCAGTTCTTC,CASSETSGGADEQFF
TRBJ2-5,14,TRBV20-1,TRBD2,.,TGCAGTGCTAAGTTAGCGGGGGGTAGGGAGACCCAGTACTTC,CSAKLAGGRETQYF
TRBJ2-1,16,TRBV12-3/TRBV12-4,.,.,TGTGCCAGCAGTTTACGGCTTCAGATGAGGGACAATGAGCAGTTCTTC,CASSLRLQMRDNEQFF
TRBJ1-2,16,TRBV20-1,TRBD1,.,TGCAGTGCTAGACTCGGGACAGGGGGCGATGACTATGGCTACACCTTC,CSARLGTGGDDYGYTF
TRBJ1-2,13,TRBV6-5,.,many,TGTGCCAGCAGTTACGGAACCAACTATGGCTACACCTTC,CASSYGTNYGYTF
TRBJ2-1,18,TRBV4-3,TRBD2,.,TGCGCCAGCAGCTCACGACTAGCGGGGGGACCCTCCTACAATGAGCAGTTCTTC,CASSSRLAGGPSYNEQFF
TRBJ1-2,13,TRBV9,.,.,TGTGCCAGCAGCGTAGGTAAGGGTTATGGCTACACCTTC,CASSVGKGYGYTF
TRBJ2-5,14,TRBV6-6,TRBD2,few,TGTGCCAGCAGCAGGACTAGCGTACAAGAGACCCAGTACTTC,CASSRTSVQETQYF
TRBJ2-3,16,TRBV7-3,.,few,TGTGCCAGCAGCTTGGGCCGGGATTTGTTGACAGATACGCAGTATTTT,CASSLGRDLLTDTQYF
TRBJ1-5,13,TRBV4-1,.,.,TGCGCCAGCAGCCAAGTTGTCTATCAGCCCCAGCATTTT,CASSQVVYQPQHF
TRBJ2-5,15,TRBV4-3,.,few,TGCGCCAGCAGCCGGAGCTCGAGCAGGGTAGAGACCCAGTACTTC,CASSRSSSRVETQYF
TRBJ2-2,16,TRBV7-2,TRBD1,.,TGTGCCAGCAGATATACCGGGACAGGGAACACCGGGGAGCTGTTTTTT,CASRYTGTGNTGELFF
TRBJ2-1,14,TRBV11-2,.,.,TGTGCCAGCAGCTCCCACTTCTCGTACTCTGAGCAGTTCTTC,CASSSHFSYSEQFF
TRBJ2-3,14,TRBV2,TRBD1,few,TGTGCCAGCAGGGCACAGGGGCTCACAGATACGCAGTATTTT,CASRAQGLTDTQYF
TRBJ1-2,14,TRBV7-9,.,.,TGTGCCAGCAGCGGGGTGAAGGATTCCTATGGCTACACCTTC,CASSGVKDSYGYTF
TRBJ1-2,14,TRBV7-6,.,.,TGTGCCAGCAGCTTAGGAGCCCCCAATGATCGCTACACCTTC,CASSLGAPNDRYTF
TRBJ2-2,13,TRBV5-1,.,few,TGCGCCAGCAGCGGCGACGGGGCCGGGGAGCTGTTTTTT,CASSGDGAGELFF
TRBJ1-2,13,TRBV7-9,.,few,TGTGCCAGCAGCTTAGAGAGCGGGGAAGGCTACACCTTC,CASSLESGEGYTF
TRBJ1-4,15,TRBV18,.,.,TGTGCCAGCTCACCCCGACTAGCAACTAATGAAAAACTGTTTTTT,CASSPRLATNEKLFF
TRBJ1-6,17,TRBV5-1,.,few,TGCGCCAGCAGCAACCGTGAGGAATTGACCTATAATTCACCCCTCCACTTT,CASSNREELTYNSPLHF
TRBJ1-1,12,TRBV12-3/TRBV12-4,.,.,TGTGCCAGCAGTTTAACGCGAGTTGAAGCTTTCTTT,CASSLTRVEAFF
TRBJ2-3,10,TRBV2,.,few,TGTGCCAGCAGTGTAGATACGCAGTATTTT,CASSVDTQYF
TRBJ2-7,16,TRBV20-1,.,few,TGCAGTGCTAGAGATTGGGGGAGGTATAGCTCCTACGAGCAGTACTTC,CSARDWGRYSSYEQYF
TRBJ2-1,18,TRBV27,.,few,TGTGCCAGCAACCTCACTCCGGGACGGACGACTTTCGGGAATGAGCAGTTCTTC,CASNLTPGRTTFGNEQFF
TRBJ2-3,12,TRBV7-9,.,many,TGTGCCAGCAGCTCCCAGGGCGATACGCAGTATTTT,CASSSQGDTQYF
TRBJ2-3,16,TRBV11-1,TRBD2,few,TGTGCCAGCAGTTTTACCGGGACTAGCGGGGCAGATACGCAGTATTTT,CASSFTGTSGADTQYF
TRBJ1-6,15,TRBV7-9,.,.,TGTGCCAGCAGCTTAGTGGGACTGCTGAATTCACCCCTCCACTTT,CASSLVGLLNSPLHF
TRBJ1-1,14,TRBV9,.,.,TGTGCCAGCACTGGGGGGCGCGGGGACACTGAAGCTTTCTTT,CASTGGRGDTEAFF
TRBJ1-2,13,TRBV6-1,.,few,TGTGCCACCTCGGTAGCGGGGCTATATGGCTACACCTTC,CATSVAGLYGYTF
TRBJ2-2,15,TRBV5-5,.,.,TGTGCCAGCAGCTTGCCGTGGGAGAACACCGGGGAGCTGTTTTTT,CASSLPWENTGELFF
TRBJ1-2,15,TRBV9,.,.,TGTGCCAGCAGGCCACATCGCTCCCCAAACTATGGCTACACCTTC,CASRPHRSPNYGYTF
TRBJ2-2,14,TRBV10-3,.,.,TGTGCCATCAGGGCAGGGTCAAGGACCGGGGAGCTGTTTTTT,CAIRAGSRTGELFF
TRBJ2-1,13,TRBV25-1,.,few,TGTGCCAGCAGCACCCGGGGCTACAATGAGCAGTTCTTC,CASSTRGYNEQFF
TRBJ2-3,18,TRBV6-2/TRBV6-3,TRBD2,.,TGTGCCAGCAGTTACGATCAGGCGGGGGGGAAGGAGACAGATACGCAGTATTTT,CASSYDQAGGKETDTQYF
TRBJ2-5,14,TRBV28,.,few,TGTGCCAGCAGTTTGGGGGAGGTCCAAGAGACCCAGTACTTC,CASSLGEVQETQYF
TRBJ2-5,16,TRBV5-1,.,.,TGCGCCAGCACCCCTACGGGTCAGGGGTACCAAGAGACCCAGTACTTC,CASTPTGQGYQETQYF
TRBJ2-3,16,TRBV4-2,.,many,TGTGCCAGCAGCCAAGATCTATACGGGGGCACAGATACGCAGTATTTT,CASSQDLYGGTDTQYF
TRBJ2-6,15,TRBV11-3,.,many,TGTGCCAGCAGCTTAGGGGCAGCCGGGGCCAACGTCCTGACTTTC,CASSLGAAGANVLTF
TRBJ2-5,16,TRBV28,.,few,TGTGCCAGCAGTTTGGGTTCAGGGAGACTTAAGGAGACCCAGTACTTC,CASSLGSGRLKETQYF
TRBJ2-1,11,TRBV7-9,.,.,TGTGCCAGCAGCCCGTTGTGGGAGCAGTTCTTC,CASSPLWEQFF
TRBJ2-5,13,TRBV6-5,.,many,TGTGCCAGCAGTTATAGCGGTATGGAGACCCAGTACTTC,CASSYSGMETQYF
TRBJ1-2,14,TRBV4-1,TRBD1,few,TGCGCCAGCAGCCAGGGACAGGGCTGGGAGGGCTACACCTTC,CASSQGQGWEGYTF
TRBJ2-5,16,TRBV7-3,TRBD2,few,TGTGCCAGCAGCTCCGGACTAGCGGGGGGGCACGAGACCCAGTACTTC,CASSSGLAGGHETQYF
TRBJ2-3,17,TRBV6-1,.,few,TGTGCCAGCTGTGAAGTGGTGGGGACATACCCCCCAGATACGCAGTATTTT,CASCEVVGTYPPDTQYF
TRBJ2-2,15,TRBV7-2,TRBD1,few,TGTGCCAGCAGACCCAATCAGGGGGCCACCGGGGAGCTGTTTTTT,CASRPNQGATGELFF
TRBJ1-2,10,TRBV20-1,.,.,TGCAGTCCCGACAATCATGGCTACACCTTC,CSPDNHGYTF
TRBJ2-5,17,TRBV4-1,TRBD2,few,TGCGCCAGCAGCCAAGATACTGGGACTAGCGTCCAAGAGACCCAGTACTTC,CASSQDTGTSVQETQYF
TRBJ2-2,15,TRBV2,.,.,TGTGCCAGCAGGCTTTACAGGGTTGAAACCGGGGAGCTGTTTTTT,CASRLYRVETGELFF
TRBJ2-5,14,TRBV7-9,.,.,TGTGCCAGCAGCTGGTCCTCAGGGGCGGAGACCCAGTACTTC,CASSWSSGAETQYF
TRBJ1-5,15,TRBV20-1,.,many,TGCAGTGCTCGGTTCGCGAAATTCGCCGATCAGCCCCAGCATTTT,CSARFAKFADQPQHF
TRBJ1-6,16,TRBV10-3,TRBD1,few,TGTGCCATCAGTGAACAGGGGGCCACCTATAATTCACCCCTCCACTTT,CAISEQGATYNSPLHF
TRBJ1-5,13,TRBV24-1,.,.,TGTGCCACCAGTGATTTGTTTGGGGGATCCCTGGATTTT,CATSDLFGGSLDF
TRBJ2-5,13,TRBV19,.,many,TGTGCCAGCGCGGACAGCGATCAAGAGACCCAGTACTTC,CASADSDQETQYF
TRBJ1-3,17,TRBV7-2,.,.,TGTGCCAGCAGCTTAGCGCCCCACGCCCCTCTTGGAAACACCATATATTTT,CASSLAPHAPLGNTIYF
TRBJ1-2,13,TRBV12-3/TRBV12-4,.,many,TGTGCCAGCAGTCGGGACGGGTACTATGGCTACACCTTC,CASSRDGYYGYTF